One sample yielded the 12 T cell receptor beta chains listed below, sequenced in a study of blood T cells in healthy people across ages. Sample-barcoded 5' priming and a J-beta primer mix drove a second PCR of about 6 to 12 cycles. Using its own MiXCR run on the 5' RACE reads, TCRdb lists one record per CDR3 protein. The sample lists some 1.5 million distinct CDR3 sequences, roughly 43% occurring once. Sequences were obtained from blood. All receptors derive from a woman between 18 and 30 years old in good health.

The V and J genes are TRBV4-3 and TRBJ1-5; 7 bases are a match to TRBD1. V shed 0 bases and J 6 bases; nucleotides not matched to a gene: 5. Germline V gene lookup returns CDR1 LGHNA and CDR2 YSLEER. The CDR3 loop spans 15 amino acids. As DNA, the CDR3 is TGCGCCAGCAGCCAAGAAACAGGGGTTAGTCAGCCCCAGCATTTT. It yields the protein CASSQETGVSQPQHF.

This clonotype has more than one count but fewer than ten. The chain uses TRBV6-5 and TRBJ2-5; tentatively, D is TRBD1 (6 bases). Per the germline V gene, CDR1 is MNHEY and CDR2 is SVGAGI. Trimming shortened V by 8 bases and J by 4 bases, and 11 bases separated the two germline ends. The CDR3 runs 12 residues. DNA of the CDR3: TGTGCCAGCGGATCAGGGGCAGAGACCCAGTACTTC. Translation gives CASGSGAETQYF.

The V gene is TRBV4-3, the J gene TRBJ2-3; maybe TRBD2 (5 bases). CDR3 length equals 13 residues. Germline V gives CDR1 LGHNA, CDR2 YSLEER. Between the trimmed V and J ends, which lost 1 base and 8 bases, there was a span of 10 bases. CDR3 protein: CASSQARRGTQYF. CDR3 bases: TGCGCCAGCAGCCAAGCCCGACGGGGTACGCAGTATTTT.

This clonotype was seen a few times. CDR3 in DNA: TGTGCCAGCAGTGAATCGGCGGGCTACACCTTC. Its translation is CASSESAGYTF. V gene TRBV6-1 combines with J gene TRBJ1-2; D is undetermined. The germline V and J ends were trimmed by 2 bases and 8 bases, with 6 bases remaining between them. Germline CDR1 reads MNHNS; CDR2 reads SASEGT. The CDR3 extends over 11 amino acids.

This rearrangement joins TRBV20-1 to TRBJ2-2, with D unclear. The CDR3 extends over 13 amino acids. V lost 4 bases to trimming and J lost 6 bases, with 12 bases between them. Germline V lookup: CDR1 DFQATT, CDR2 SNEGSKA (reference sequence). CDR3 sequence: CSAKWSTAGELFF. As DNA, the CDR3 is TGCAGTGCTAAATGGAGTACGGCCGGGGAGCTGTTTTTT.

The genes are TRBV29-1 and TRBJ2-7; unclear D gene. With the DNA end fitting TRBJ2-5 better, the J assignment may be wrong. CDR3 length equals 10 residues. Germline V lookup: CDR1 SQVTM, CDR2 ANQGSEA. The CDR3 here is CSVESETQYF. The CDR3 nucleotides read TGCAGCGTTGAATCGGAGACCCAGTACTTC.

This chain links TRBV20-1 with TRBJ2-5; TRBD1 is a possible D gene (5 bases). In germline, CDR1 is DFQATT, CDR2 SNEGSKA (reference sequence). The V end lost 0 bases, the J end lost 2 bases, and 13 bases lay between the germline ends. The CDR3 covers 15 residues. The CDR3 protein is CSARDGRVPQETQYF. The CDR3 nucleotides read TGCAGTGCTAGAGATGGCAGGGTCCCACAAGAGACCCAGTACTTC.

The CDR3 nucleotides read TGCGCCAGCAGCAGCGGGAGCGGGTTGGTTAACATTCAGTACTTC. Protein: CASSSGSGLVNIQYF. This sequence joins TRBV4-3 and TRBJ2-4; the match to TRBD2 covers 8 bases. Germline lookup yields CDR1 LGHNA and CDR2 YSLEER. The CDR3 consists of 15 residues. V dropped 5 bases and J dropped 7; count of bases not matched to a gene: 10.

The V gene is TRBV4-3, the J gene TRBJ2-1, with no clear D. The CDR3 is made up of 17 amino acids. The V end was cut by 0 bases, the J end by 6 bases, with 18 bases between. CDR1 and CDR2 from the germline V gene are LGHNA and YSLEER. Here the CDR3 DNA reads TGCGCCAGCAGCCAAGATCTCAGCGCCCAGTTTCCCAATGAGCAGTTCTTC. Its translation: CASSQDLSAQFPNEQFF.

The chain combines TRBV6-5 with TRBJ2-1, with 10 bases matching TRBD1. Germline CDR1 MNHEY, CDR2 SVGAGI. J gave up 13 bases and V 7 bases, and 10 bases lay outside the gene matches. CDR3 length: 13 amino acids. The CDR3 reads CASTQTGGGVQFF. The CDR3 nucleotides read TGTGCCAGCACCCAGACAGGGGGCGGTGTACAGTTCTTC.

The chain recombines TRBV4-3 with TRBJ2-3; 7 bases are a match to TRBD1. The CDR3 extends over 16 amino acids. J was trimmed by 2 bases and V by 4 bases; bases with no gene match: 9. Germline assignment: CDR1 LGHNA and CDR2 YSLEER. CDR3: CASSLETGLSTDTQYF. The CDR3, as DNA: TGCGCCAGCAGCCTAGAGACAGGGTTATCCACAGATACGCAGTATTTT.

The V and J genes are TRBV20-1 and TRBJ1-4; D gene uncertain. Trimming pared 1 base from V and 4 bases from J, leaving 10 bases between. The CDR3 is 14 amino acids. Germline loops: CDR1 DFQATT, CDR2 SNEGSKA (reference sequence). CDR3 protein: CSARARRINEKLFF. The CDR3 coding sequence is TGCAGTGCTAGAGCCAGGCGGATTAATGAAAAACTGTTTTTT.